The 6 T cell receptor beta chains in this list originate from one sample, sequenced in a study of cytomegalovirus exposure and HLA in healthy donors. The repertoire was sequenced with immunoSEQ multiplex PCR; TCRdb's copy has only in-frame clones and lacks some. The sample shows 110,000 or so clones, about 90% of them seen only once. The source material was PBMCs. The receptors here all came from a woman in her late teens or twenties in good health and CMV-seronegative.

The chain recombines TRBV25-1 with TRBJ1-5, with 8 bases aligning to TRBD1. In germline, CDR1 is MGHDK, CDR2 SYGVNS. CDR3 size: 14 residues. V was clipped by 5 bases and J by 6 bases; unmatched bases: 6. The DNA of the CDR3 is TGTGCCAGCAGTTCGACAGGGGAGAGTCAGCCCCAGCATTTT. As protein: CASSSTGESQPQHF.

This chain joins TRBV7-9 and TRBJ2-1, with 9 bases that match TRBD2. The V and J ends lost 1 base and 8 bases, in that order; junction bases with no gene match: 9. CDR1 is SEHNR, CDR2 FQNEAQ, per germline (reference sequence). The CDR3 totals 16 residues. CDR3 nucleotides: TGTGCCAGCAGCTTAGACAGAGCGGGAGGAGCGGATGAGCAGTTCTTC. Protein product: CASSLDRAGGADEQFF.

CDR3 bases: TGTGCCAGCCAGGGGAATGTGATAGAGACCCAGTACTTC. Its protein product is CASQGNVIETQYF. This chain joins TRBV13 and TRBJ2-5, with D possibly being TRBD1 (6 bases). V was clipped by 8 bases and J by 4 bases, with 14 bases between them. This CDR3 region has 13 residues. Germline-derived CDR1 and CDR2 are PRHDT and FYEKMQ (reference sequence).

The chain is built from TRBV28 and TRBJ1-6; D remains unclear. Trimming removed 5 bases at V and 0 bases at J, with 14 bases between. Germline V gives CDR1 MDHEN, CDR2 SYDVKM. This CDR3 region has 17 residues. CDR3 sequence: CASSKFAGSSYNSPLHF. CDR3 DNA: TGTGCCAGCAGTAAATTCGCCGGGAGCTCCTATAATTCACCCCTCCACTTT.

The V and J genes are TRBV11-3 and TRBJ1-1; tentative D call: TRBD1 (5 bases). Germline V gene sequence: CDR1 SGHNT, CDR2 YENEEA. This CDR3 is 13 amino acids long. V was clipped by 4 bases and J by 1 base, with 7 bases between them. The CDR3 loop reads CASSSRANTEAFF. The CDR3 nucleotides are TGTGCCAGCAGCTCCAGGGCGAACACTGAAGCTTTCTTT.

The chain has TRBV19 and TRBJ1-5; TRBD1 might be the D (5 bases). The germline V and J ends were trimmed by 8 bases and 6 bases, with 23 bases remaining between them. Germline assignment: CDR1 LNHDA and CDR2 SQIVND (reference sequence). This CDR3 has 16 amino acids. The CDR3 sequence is CASASWGGDDGQPQHF. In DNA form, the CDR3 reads TGTGCCAGTGCCTCATGGGGAGGGGATGATGGTCAGCCCCAGCATTTT.